This T cell receptor beta chain was sequenced for a study of T-cell memory formation after mild COVID-19. General study points: A second wave expanding day 15 to 37 was CD4+-biased; contracting clones were balanced.

TCR alpha and TCR beta cDNA libraries with sample barcodes and UMIs came from 5'RACE using constant-segment primers. Via MiXCR, TCRdb re-called the 5' RACE reads, giving one row per CDR3 protein. The data contain approximately 410,000 distinct CDR3 sequences, 20% to 30% of them singletons. This clonotype was seen a few times. Its specificity is unknown. V lost 3 bases to trimming and J lost 0 bases, with 12 bases between them. The CDR3 totals 15 residues. The source is an adult woman who had mild COVID-19 (a few samples of this study predate the infection). Cell type and time point are not known. This chain links TRBV12-3 or TRBV12-4 with TRBJ2-7; possibly TRBD1 or TRBD2 for D (5 bases each). Material: PBMCs or a T cell subset sorted from them (not recorded which). CDR3 bases: TGTGCCAGCAGTTTTTGGGGGTCTGTCTCCTACGAGCAGTACTTC. Translated, it gives CASSFWGSVSYEQYF.